A selection of T cell receptor beta chains follows, all from one sample in a study of blood T cell repertoires in COVID-19. TCRdb keeps only in-frame clones here, not all; method: immunoSEQ multiplex PCR. The sample holds 40,000 to 50,000 clones, roughly 84% seen once. The sample comprised peripheral blood. The receptors here all came from a man in his 70s with acute or convalescent COVID-19. Both conserved end residues are part of each CDR3. A D gene is named only where the DNA matches it firmly. For some rows the clone size is stated as once, few or many, or as a class when expanded; others skip it.

v_gene,j_gene,d_gene,abundance,CDR3aa,CDR3nt
TRBV7-8,TRBJ2-4,NA,NA,CASSNTRPENIQYF,TGTGCCAGCAGCAATACTAGGCCTGAAAACATTCAGTACTTC
TRBV3-1/TRBV3-2,TRBJ1-2,NA,few,CASWAVSNYGYTF,TGTGCCAGCTGGGCCGTCAGCAACTATGGCTACACCTTC
TRBV28,TRBJ1-5,NA,NA,CASSTLRRETDGVQPQHF,TGTGCCAGCAGTACCCTTCGACGAGAGACAGATGGCGTTCAGCCCCAGCATTTT
TRBV12-5,TRBJ2-3,TRBD2,NA,CASGLGLATDTQYF,TGTGCTAGTGGACTAGGACTAGCGACAGATACGCAGTATTTT
TRBV30,TRBJ1-2,TRBD1,NA,CAWSVMRTGHRPGYTF,TGTGCCTGGAGTGTAATGCGGACAGGGCATCGTCCTGGCTACACCTTC
TRBV7-9,TRBJ2-2,TRBD2,NA,CASRELAGANTGELFF,TGTGCCAGCAGGGAACTAGCGGGAGCGAACACCGGGGAGCTGTTTTTT
TRBV7-2,TRBJ1-3,TRBD1,NA,CASSSRTGGGNTIYF,TGTGCCAGCAGCAGCCGGACAGGGGGCGGAAACACCATATATTTT
TRBV19,TRBJ2-3,TRBD2,NA,CASASGVTDTQYF,TGTGCCAGCGCTAGCGGGGTCACAGATACGCAGTATTTT
TRBV12-5,TRBJ2-1,TRBD2,NA,CASRGTSGRNEQFF,TGTGCTAGTCGCGGGACTAGCGGACGCAATGAGCAGTTCTTC
TRBV5-4,TRBJ2-7,NA,NA,CASSLALGSPSEQYF,TGTGCCAGCAGCTTGGCCCTGGGCTCCCCTTCCGAGCAGTACTTC
TRBV2,TRBJ2-3,NA,NA,CASSETSSQYF,TGTGCCAGCAGTGAAACGAGTTCGCAGTATTTT
TRBV30,TRBJ1-2,NA,NA,CAWSVRQGYGYTF,TGTGCCTGGAGTGTAAGGCAGGGCTATGGCTACACCTTC
TRBV5-4,TRBJ1-6,TRBD1,NA,CASSLEGQGNLLHF,TGTGCCAGCAGCTTAGAAGGACAGGGAAATCTCCTCCACTTT
TRBV27,TRBJ2-5,NA,few,CASSAWTGTQETQYF,TGTGCCAGCAGTGCCTGGACGGGGACTCAAGAGACCCAGTACTTC
TRBV29-1,TRBJ1-4,NA,NA,CSVLEPGLNEKLFF,TGCAGCGTCTTAGAGCCAGGGCTGAATGAAAAACTGTTTTTT
TRBV5-6,TRBJ2-1,TRBD2,NA,CASSAEAGAFNEQFF,TGTGCCAGCAGCGCGGAGGCGGGAGCTTTCAATGAGCAGTTCTTC
TRBV18,TRBJ1-2,NA,once,CASSRQADYGYTF,TGTGCCAGCTCACGACAGGCGGACTATGGCTACACCTTC
TRBV5-1,TRBJ2-3,TRBD2,NA,CASRREGLDTDTQYF,TGCGCCAGCAGACGGGAGGGCCTTGACACAGATACGCAGTATTTT
TRBV4-2,TRBJ1-2,NA,NA,CASSQFAGTNYGYTF,TGTGCCAGCAGCCAATTTGCAGGAACTAACTATGGCTACACCTTC
TRBV5-1,TRBJ1-2,TRBD1,NA,CASSTGDSINYGYTF,TGCGCCAGCAGCACTGGGGACAGCATTAACTATGGCTACACCTTC
TRBV4-1,TRBJ1-1,TRBD1,NA,CASSQPTGTGATEAFF,TGCGCCAGCAGCCAACCTACCGGGACAGGGGCCACTGAAGCTTTCTTT
TRBV24-1,TRBJ2-7,NA,NA,CATSDSSTGDYEQYF,TGTGCCACCAGTGATTCCTCAACAGGAGACTACGAGCAGTACTTC
TRBV5-1,TRBJ2-7,NA,NA,CASSLGGSGTYEQYF,TGCGCCAGCAGCTTGGGGGGTAGCGGAACCTACGAGCAGTACTTC
TRBV3-1/TRBV3-2,TRBJ2-3,TRBD2,NA,CASSSSLSGGADTQYF,TGTGCCAGCAGCTCGAGCCTCAGCGGGGGGGCAGATACGCAGTATTTT
TRBV25-1,TRBJ1-3,NA,NA,CASSESPVGGTGNTIYF,TGTGCCAGCAGTGAATCCCCTGTGGGGGGGACTGGAAACACCATATATTTT
TRBV30,TRBJ2-7,NA,NA,CAWSLGPYEQYF,TGTGCCTGGAGCCTCGGTCCCTACGAGCAGTACTTC
TRBV7-2,TRBJ2-7,NA,NA,CASSLRDTYEQYF,TGTGCCAGCAGCCTCCGGGACACCTACGAGCAGTACTTC
TRBV11-2,TRBJ2-1,NA,NA,CASSLHPSSANEQFF,TGTGCCAGCAGCCTTCACCCTTCCAGCGCCAATGAGCAGTTCTTC
TRBV5-1,TRBJ1-6,NA,few,CASSLGRTANSPLHF,TGCGCCAGCAGCTTGGGTCGGACAGCTAATTCACCCCTCCACTTT
TRBV7-9,TRBJ2-3,NA,NA,CASSYYGRASATDTQYF,TGTGCCAGCAGCTATTACGGGCGGGCGAGCGCCACAGATACGCAGTATTTT
TRBV6-5,TRBJ1-1,NA,NA,CASSPTMKDTEAFF,TGTGCCAGCAGCCCGACAATGAAAGACACTGAAGCTTTCTTT
TRBV7-8,TRBJ1-4,NA,NA,CASSPSRDLGGNEKLFF,TGTGCCAGCAGCCCGTCCCGGGACCTTGGGGGGAATGAAAAACTGTTTTTT
TRBV27,TRBJ1-6,NA,NA,CASSLGAGNSPLHF,TGTGCCAGCAGTTTAGGGGCAGGTAATTCACCCCTCCACTTT